Below are 19 T cell receptor beta chains sequenced from a single sample in a study of shared clonotypes between healthy human individuals. This table comes from immunoSEQ multiplex PCR, and its TCRdb copy is limited to in-frame clones, with some not included. The top ten hold 0.13% to 0.15% of the sample, which has roughly 2.5 million clones, more than 90% seen once. Material for sequencing was naive CD4+ T cells sorted from blood. Subset in this sample: CD45RA+ positively selected. These receptors originate from a man between 18 and 29 years old in good health.

The chain uses TRBV5-1 and TRBJ2-4; no reliable D call. The V end was cut by 3 bases, the J end by 9 bases, with 13 bases between. The CDR3 is 13 residues long. The germline gives CDR1 SGHRS, CDR2 YFSETQ. The CDR3 loop is CASSYWTDAIQYF. In DNA form, the CDR3 reads TGCGCCAGCAGCTACTGGACGGATGCCATTCAGTACTTC.

As for this clone: The same CDR3 can be traced to other DNA sequences in this sample. This chain links TRBV5-1 with TRBJ2-1; tentative D call: TRBD2 (5 bases). Germline CDR1 reads SGHRS; CDR2 reads YFSETQ. The CDR3 is 11 residues long. Trimming removed 5 bases at V and 9 bases at J, with 9 bases between. In DNA, the CDR3 is TGCGCCAGCAGTTCCCGGGGTGAGCAGTTCTTC. This sequence encodes CASSSRGEQFF.

The chain carries TRBV18 and TRBJ1-6; D is unresolved. The germline V gene has CDR1 KGHSH and CDR2 LQKENI. V lost 5 bases to trimming and J lost 0 bases, with 8 bases between them. This CDR3 is built from 15 residues. The CDR3 coding sequence is TGTGCCAGCTCAAGCTCGAGCTCCTATAATTCACCCCTCCACTTT. It is translated as CASSSSSSYNSPLHF.

The chain carries TRBV18 and TRBJ2-1; 10 positions agree with TRBD2. This CDR3 spans 18 amino acids. V lost 0 bases and J lost 8; bases outside the gene matches: 13. Looked up from germline, CDR1 is KGHSH and CDR2 is LQKENI. CDR3 sequence: CASSPPSLTSGIGYEQFF. For the CDR3, the DNA is TGTGCCAGCTCACCACCGAGCCTTACTAGCGGGATTGGGTATGAGCAGTTCTTC.

The chain has TRBV27 and TRBJ1-6; D call uncertain. The CDR3 runs 15 residues. Trimming took off 8 bases at V and 0 bases at J, with 11 bases between the two ends. Germline CDR1 is MNHEY and CDR2 is SMNVEV (reference sequence). CDR3 region: CASGPVSSYNSPLHF. CDR3 DNA sequence: TGTGCCAGCGGACCCGTGAGCTCCTATAATTCACCCCTCCACTTT.

Worth noting for this clone: The identical CDR3 is also encoded by other nucleotide sequences in the sample. The V and J genes are TRBV18 and TRBJ2-7, with a weak D call TRBD1 (6 bases). Per germline, CDR1 KGHSH and CDR2 LQKENI. V lost 6 bases, J lost 4 bases, and 10 bases lay in between. This CDR3 spans 12 amino acids. The CDR3, as DNA: TGTGCCAGCTCCAGGGGTGGGTACGAGCAGTACTTC. Its protein product is CASSRGGYEQYF.

V usage is TRBV5-4 and J usage is TRBJ2-3, with D perhaps matching TRBD1 or TRBD2 (5 bases each). Germline V CDR1 and CDR2: SGHNT, YYREEE (reference sequence). V was cut by 2 bases and J by 8 bases, with 15 bases left in between. The CDR3 covers 14 residues. The CDR3 is CASSLTQGTGTQYF. CDR3 coding DNA: TGTGCCAGCAGCTTAACACAAGGGACGGGTACGCAGTATTTT.

This clone was recorded once. V gene TRBV2 combines with J gene TRBJ2-7; 8 bases align to TRBD1. Trimming removed 4 bases from V and 6 bases from J; junction bases left unmatched: 8. The CDR3 covers 14 residues. Germline V CDR1 and CDR2: SNHLY, FYNNEI. The CDR3 bases are TGTGCCAGCAGTGCCCTTGGACAGGGAGGCGAGCAGTACTTC. It translates to CASSALGQGGEQYF.

The genes are TRBV2 and TRBJ1-1; D uncertain. The CDR3 length is 12 residues. Per germline, CDR1 SNHLY and CDR2 FYNNEI. Trimming shortened V by 8 bases and J by 6 bases, and 13 bases separated the two germline ends. The CDR3, as DNA: TGTGCCAGCCGCCCCGAGGGATCTGAAGCTTTCTTT. This codes for CASRPEGSEAFF.

The chain combines TRBV6-5 with TRBJ1-6; D gene ambiguous. Germline V gene sequence: CDR1 MNHEY, CDR2 SVGAGI. This CDR3 region has 12 residues. V lost 7 bases to trimming and J lost 13 bases, with 14 bases between them. The CDR3 coding sequence is TGTGCCAGCACTGCATCTCTCTCCCCCCTCCACTTT. Protein: CASTASLSPLHF.

The rearrangement links TRBV9 to TRBJ2-3; D remains unclear. V was pared by 0 bases and J by 5 bases, with 16 bases between. This CDR3 has 16 amino acids. Germline V gene lookup returns CDR1 SGDLS and CDR2 YYNGEE. This CDR3 is CASSVAPRTPGDTQYF. CDR3 nucleotides: TGTGCCAGCAGCGTAGCCCCCCGCACCCCTGGAGATACGCAGTATTTT. The whole variable domain, filled in from reference TRBV9 and TRBJ2-3, reads DSGVTQTPKHLITATGQRVTLRCSPRSGDLSVYWYQQSLDQGLQFLIQYYNGEERAKGNILERFSAQQFPDLHSELNLSSLELGDSALYFCASSVAPRTPGDTQYFGPGTRLTVL.

The chain uses TRBV18 and TRBJ1-3; TRBD1 matches 8 bases. CDR3 length: 15 amino acids. Germline CDR1 reads KGHSH; CDR2 reads LQKENI. V was clipped by 8 bases and J by 3 bases; unmatched bases: 9. CDR3 DNA: TGTGCCAGCAAAGGACAGGGCCTAAATGGAAACACCATATATTTT. Translated: CASKGQGLNGNTIYF.

The J gene is TRBJ1-1, the V gene TRBV7-3, with D maybe TRBD1 (6 bases). Between the trimmed V and J ends, which lost 5 bases and 0 bases, there was a span of 19 bases. The germline CDR1 and CDR2 sequences are SGHTA and FQGTGA. This CDR3 is 17 amino acids long. The CDR3 is CASSPRQGSSLNTEAFF. The CDR3 region has the DNA TGTGCCAGCAGCCCAAGGCAGGGGAGCTCGCTGAACACTGAAGCTTTCTTT.

The V and J genes are TRBV6-5 and TRBJ2-2; D call uncertain. Trimming pared 4 bases from V and 6 bases from J, leaving 9 bases between. Germline loops: CDR1 MNHEY, CDR2 SVGAGI. The CDR3 spans 13 residues. The DNA for the CDR3 is TGTGCCAGCAGTTCGGATGTAGCCGGGGAGCTGTTTTTT. It translates to CASSSDVAGELFF.

Only one count was recorded for this clone. The rearrangement joins TRBV6-1 to TRBJ2-2; D might be TRBD1 (5 bases). Trimming shortened V by 6 bases and J by 6 bases, and 17 bases separated the two germline ends. CDR3 length: 15 residues. CDR1 is MNHNS and CDR2 is SASEGT in the germline V gene. CDR3 protein: CASSSGFLTPGELFF. The CDR3 DNA sequence: TGTGCCAGCAGCTCAGGGTTCCTTACCCCCGGGGAGCTGTTTTTT.

This chain connects TRBV6-6 to TRBJ2-7; 8 bases fit TRBD1. Per germline, CDR1 MNHNY and CDR2 SVGAGI (reference sequence). Trimming at V came to 0 bases and at J to 2 bases, leaving 3 bases not matched to a gene. CDR3 length: 15 residues. The CDR3 loop reads CASSYSRGQAYEQYF. DNA of the CDR3: TGTGCCAGCAGTTACTCGAGGGGACAGGCCTACGAGCAGTACTTC.

With respect to this clone: Other DNA sequences within the sample encode an identical CDR3. The chain combines TRBV5-1 with TRBJ1-5, with D unclear. V shed 0 bases and J shed 2 bases, with 6 bases lying between them. The CDR3 spans 14 residues. The V gene's germline CDR1 is SGHRS and CDR2 YFSETQ. The CDR3 DNA reads TGCGCCAGCAGCTTGGGGGCAGGCAATCAGCCCCAGCATTTT. Translated: CASSLGAGNQPQHF.

The rearrangement joins TRBV5-6 to TRBJ1-5; D might be TRBD1 (6 bases). V gave up 6 bases and J gave up 2 bases, with 15 bases separating them. This CDR3 has 15 amino acids. Germline V gene data show CDR1 as SGHDT and CDR2 as YYEEEE. DNA of the CDR3: TGTGCCAGCACCATGGGGGGCTGGGGCAATCAGCCCCAGCATTTT. It specifies CASTMGGWGNQPQHF.

The chain carries TRBV7-9 and TRBJ1-1, with 7 bases lining up with TRBD1. Germline CDR1 is SEHNR and CDR2 is FQNEAQ (reference sequence). The length of the CDR3 is 16 residues. V dropped 1 base and J dropped 3; count of bases not matched to a gene: 8. This chain's CDR3 is CASSLGEWTGHTEAFF. The CDR3 DNA sequence: TGTGCCAGCAGCTTAGGGGAGTGGACAGGCCACACTGAAGCTTTCTTT.